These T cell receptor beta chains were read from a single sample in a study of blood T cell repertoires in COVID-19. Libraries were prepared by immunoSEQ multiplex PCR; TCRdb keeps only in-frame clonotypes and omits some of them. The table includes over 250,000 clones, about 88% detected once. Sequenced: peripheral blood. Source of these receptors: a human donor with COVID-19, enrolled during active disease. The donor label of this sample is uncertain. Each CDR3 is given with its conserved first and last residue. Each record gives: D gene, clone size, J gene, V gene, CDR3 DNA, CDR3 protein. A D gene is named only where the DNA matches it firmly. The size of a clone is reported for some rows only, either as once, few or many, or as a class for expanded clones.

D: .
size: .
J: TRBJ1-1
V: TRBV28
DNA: TGTGCCAGCAGTCCCACAGGGAAGCACACTGAAGCTTTCTTT
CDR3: CASSPTGKHTEAFF

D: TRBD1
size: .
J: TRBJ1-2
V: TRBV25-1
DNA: TGTGCCAGCAGTGACCCCTCCAGGGGGCGAGGCTATGGCTACACCTTC
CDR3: CASSDPSRGRGYGYTF

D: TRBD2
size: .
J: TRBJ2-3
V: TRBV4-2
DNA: TGTGCCAGCAGCCCATCACTAGCGGGAGAACCCACAGATACGCAGTATTTT
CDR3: CASSPSLAGEPTDTQYF

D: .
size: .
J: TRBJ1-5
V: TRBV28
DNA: TGTGCCAGCAGTTTACAGAGCAATCAGCCCCAGCATTTT
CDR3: CASSLQSNQPQHF

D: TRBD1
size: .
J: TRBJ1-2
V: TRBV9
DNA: TGTGCCAGCAGAGACCCCAGGGGACAGGTCTACACCTTC
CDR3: CASRDPRGQVYTF

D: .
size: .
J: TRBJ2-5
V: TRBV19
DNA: TGTGCCAGTAGTATGGGTGGTTCCGGGGAGACCCAGTACTTC
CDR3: CASSMGGSGETQYF

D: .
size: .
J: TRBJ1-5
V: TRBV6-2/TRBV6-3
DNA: TGTGCCAGCAGTGGTCGGGGGGGAGATAGCAATCAGCCCCAGCATTTT
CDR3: CASSGRGGDSNQPQHF

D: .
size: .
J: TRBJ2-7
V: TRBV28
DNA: TGTGCCAGCAGACCCCGGGAGCAGTACTTC
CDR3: CASRPREQYF

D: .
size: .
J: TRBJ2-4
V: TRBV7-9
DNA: TGTGCCAGCAGCCTTCCCCCCCGGTTAGCCAAAAACATTCAGTACTTC
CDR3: CASSLPPRLAKNIQYF

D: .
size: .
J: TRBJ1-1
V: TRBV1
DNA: TGCACCAGCAGCCAAGATCACAGGTGTACGGTCATTCCTGGGACTGAAGCTTTCTTT
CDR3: CTSSQDHRCTVIPGTEAFF

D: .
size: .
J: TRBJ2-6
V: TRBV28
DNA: TGTGCCAGCAGTTTAGGGGGAGGTGGGGCCAACGTCCTGACTTTC
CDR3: CASSLGGGGANVLTF

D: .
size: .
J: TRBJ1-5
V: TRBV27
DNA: TGTGCCAGCAGTTTCGGAGGGACGGGGCAGCCCCAGCATTTT
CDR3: CASSFGGTGQPQHF

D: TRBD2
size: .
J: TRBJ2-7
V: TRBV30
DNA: TGTGCCTGGAGTGTACAACTAGCGGGATCCTACGAGCAGTACTTC
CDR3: CAWSVQLAGSYEQYF

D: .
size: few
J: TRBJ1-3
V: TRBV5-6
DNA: TGTGCCAGCAGCTTTCCAGGGGTAGGCGGAAACACCATATATTTT
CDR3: CASSFPGVGGNTIYF

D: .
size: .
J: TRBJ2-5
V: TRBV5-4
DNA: TGTGCCAGCAGCTTGGGGCCAGGGTACGAGACCCAGTACTTC
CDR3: CASSLGPGYETQYF

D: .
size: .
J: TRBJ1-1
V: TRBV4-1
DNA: TGCGCCAGCAGCCAAGATACGGGGGAAACTGAAGCTTTCTTT
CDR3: CASSQDTGETEAFF

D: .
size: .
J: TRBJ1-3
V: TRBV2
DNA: TGTGCCAGCAGTGATAAGGGACATCGAGGCCCTTTCGGAAACACCATATATTTT
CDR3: CASSDKGHRGPFGNTIYF

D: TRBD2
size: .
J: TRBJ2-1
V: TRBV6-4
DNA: TGTGCCAGCAGTGAAGCGGGGGCCAGCTACAATGAGCAGTTCTTC
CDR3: CASSEAGASYNEQFF

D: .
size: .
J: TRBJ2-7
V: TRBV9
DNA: TGTGCCAGCAGCGTGTTAGCGAGCGGTTCCTCCTACGAGCAGTACTTC
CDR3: CASSVLASGSSYEQYF

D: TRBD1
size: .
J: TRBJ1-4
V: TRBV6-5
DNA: TGTGCCAGCAGCTCTACAGGGGGAGTTGGTGAAAAACTGTTTTTT
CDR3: CASSSTGGVGEKLFF

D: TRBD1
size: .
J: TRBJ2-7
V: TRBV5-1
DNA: TGCGCCAGCACTCTCCGGGACAGGGGGTCGTACGAGCAGTACTTC
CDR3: CASTLRDRGSYEQYF

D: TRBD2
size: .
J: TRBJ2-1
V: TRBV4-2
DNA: TGTGCCAGCAGCCAGCTTGGCGGGGGGGGGTATAATGAGCAGTTCTTC
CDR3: CASSQLGGGGYNEQFF

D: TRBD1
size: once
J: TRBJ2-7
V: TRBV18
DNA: TGTGCCAGCTCACCACGGGGACAGCCCTACGAGCAGTACTTC
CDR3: CASSPRGQPYEQYF

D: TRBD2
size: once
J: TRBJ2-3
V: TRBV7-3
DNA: TGTGCCAGCAGCCCCGCGGGGGAGAGGGCAGATACGCAGTATTTT
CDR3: CASSPAGERADTQYF

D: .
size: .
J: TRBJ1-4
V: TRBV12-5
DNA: TGTGCTAGTGGTTTGTCCAGTAATGAAAAACTGTTTTTT
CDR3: CASGLSSNEKLFF

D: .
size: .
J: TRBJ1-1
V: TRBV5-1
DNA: TGCGCCAGCAGCTCCTCGGACACCCTGAACACTGAAGCTTTCTTT
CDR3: CASSSSDTLNTEAFF

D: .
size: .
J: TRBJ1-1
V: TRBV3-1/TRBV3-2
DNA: TGTGCCAGCAGCGCGGGGCAGCACACTGAAGCTTTCTTT
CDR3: CASSAGQHTEAFF

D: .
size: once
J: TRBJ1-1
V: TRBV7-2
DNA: TGTGCCAGCAGTGGAGCCCCAAGCATGAACACTGAAGCTTTCTTT
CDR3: CASSGAPSMNTEAFF

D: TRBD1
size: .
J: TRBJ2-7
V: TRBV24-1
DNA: TGTGCCACCAGTGACCCGCGACAGGGGGGAGGTGAGCAGTACTTC
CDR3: CATSDPRQGGGEQYF

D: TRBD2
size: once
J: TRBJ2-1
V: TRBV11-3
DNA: TGTGCCAGCAGCTTAGTTGGGACTAGCGACTACAATGAGCAGTTCTTC
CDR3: CASSLVGTSDYNEQFF

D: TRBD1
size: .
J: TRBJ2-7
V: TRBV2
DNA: TGTGCCAGCAGCGAAGGACAGGGGGCGCGGGAGCAGTACTTC
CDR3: CASSEGQGAREQYF

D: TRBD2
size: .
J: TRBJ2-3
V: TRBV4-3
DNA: TGCGCCAGCAGCCAAGCCCTCGGACTAGCGGAGCTCACAGATACGCAGTATTTT
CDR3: CASSQALGLAELTDTQYF

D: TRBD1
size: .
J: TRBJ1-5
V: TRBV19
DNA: TGTGCCAGTAGTATTATACAGGGGGCTGATCAGCCCCAGCATTTT
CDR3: CASSIIQGADQPQHF

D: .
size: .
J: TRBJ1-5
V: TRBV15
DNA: TGTGCCACCAGCAGATCCCTACAGGCGAATCAGCCCCAGCATTTT
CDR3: CATSRSLQANQPQHF

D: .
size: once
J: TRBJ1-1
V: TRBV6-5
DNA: TGTGCCACCTTTAGGGGGGGCGGTCGGAACACTGAAGCTTTCTTT
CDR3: CATFRGGGRNTEAFF

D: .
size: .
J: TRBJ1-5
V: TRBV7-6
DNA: TGTGCCAGCAGCCCCCTTCGGACAGAACTAAGCAATCAGCCCCAGCATTTT
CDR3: CASSPLRTELSNQPQHF

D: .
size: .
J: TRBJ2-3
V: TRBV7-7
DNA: TGTGCTAGCAGCTTAGGGACTTTTAGCACAGATACGCAGTATTTT
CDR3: CASSLGTFSTDTQYF

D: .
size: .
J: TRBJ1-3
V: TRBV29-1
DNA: TGCAGCGTCGGACGGGACACCGCTGGAAACACCATATATTTT
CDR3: CSVGRDTAGNTIYF

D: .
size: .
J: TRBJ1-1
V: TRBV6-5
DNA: TGTGCCAGCACTTACCTACGGAACACTGAAGCTTTCTTT
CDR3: CASTYLRNTEAFF

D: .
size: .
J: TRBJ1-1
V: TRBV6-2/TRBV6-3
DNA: TGTGCCAGCAGTTACGGGGCAGGGAACACTGAAGCTTTCTTT
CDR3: CASSYGAGNTEAFF

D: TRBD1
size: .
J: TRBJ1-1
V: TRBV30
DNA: TGTGCCTGGAGTTCTACAGGGGGTTGGACTGAAGCTTTCTTT
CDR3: CAWSSTGGWTEAFF

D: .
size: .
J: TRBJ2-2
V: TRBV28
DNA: TGTGCCAGCAGTCGACATGAGAACACCGGGGAGCTGTTTTTT
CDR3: CASSRHENTGELFF

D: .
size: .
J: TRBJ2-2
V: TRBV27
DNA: TGTGCCAGCAGTTTAGGAGGGGGGGTCACCGGGGAGCTGTTTTTT
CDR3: CASSLGGGVTGELFF

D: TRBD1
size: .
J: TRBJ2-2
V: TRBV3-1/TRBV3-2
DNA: TGTGCCAGCAGCCCAACAGGGGCCGGGGAGCTGTTTTTT
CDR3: CASSPTGAGELFF

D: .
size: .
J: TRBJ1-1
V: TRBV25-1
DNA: TGTGCCAGCAGTGGAACGGGGGGCCGGGAAGCTTTCTTT
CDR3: CASSGTGGREAFF

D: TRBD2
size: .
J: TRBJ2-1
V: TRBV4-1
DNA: TGCGCCAGCAGCCCCCTACTGACGGGAGGATTGAATGAGCAGTTCTTC
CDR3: CASSPLLTGGLNEQFF

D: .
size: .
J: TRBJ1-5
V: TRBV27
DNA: TGTGCCAGCAGTTCCCTCGGGTCGGGGGAAAATCAGCCCCAGCATTTT
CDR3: CASSSLGSGENQPQHF

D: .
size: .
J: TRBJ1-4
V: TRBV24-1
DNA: TGTGCCACCAGTGGGGCAGGAACTAATGAAAAACTGTTTTTT
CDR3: CATSGAGTNEKLFF

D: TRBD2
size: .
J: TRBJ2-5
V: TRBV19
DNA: TGTGCCAGCGGACTAGCGGTTGAGACCCAGTACTTC
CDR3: CASGLAVETQYF